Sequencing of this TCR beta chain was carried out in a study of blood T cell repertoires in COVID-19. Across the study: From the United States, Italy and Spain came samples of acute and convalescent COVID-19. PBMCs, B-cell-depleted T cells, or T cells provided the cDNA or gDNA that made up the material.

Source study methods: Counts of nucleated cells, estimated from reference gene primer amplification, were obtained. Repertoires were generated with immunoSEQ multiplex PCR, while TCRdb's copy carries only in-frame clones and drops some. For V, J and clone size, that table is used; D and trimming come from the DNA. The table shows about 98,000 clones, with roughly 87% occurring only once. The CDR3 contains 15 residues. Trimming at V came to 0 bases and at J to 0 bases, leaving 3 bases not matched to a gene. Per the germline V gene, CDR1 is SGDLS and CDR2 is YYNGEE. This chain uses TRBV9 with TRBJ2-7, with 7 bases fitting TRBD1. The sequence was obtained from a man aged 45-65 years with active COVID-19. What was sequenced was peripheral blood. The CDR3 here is CASSVDGQASYEQYF. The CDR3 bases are TGTGCCAGCAGCGTAGACGGACAGGCCTCCTACGAGCAGTACTTC.